These 6 T cell receptor beta chains were sequenced from one sample in a study of cytomegalovirus exposure and HLA in healthy donors. PCR primers comprised 60 Vbeta and 13 Jbeta primers. The table came from immunoSEQ multiplex PCR; TCRdb's copy has only in-frame clones and leaves some out. The profile covers 40,000 to 55,000 clones, with 65% to 85% appearing a single time and 2.5% taken by the ten largest. Sequenced material: PBMCs. Receptors were obtained from a boy aged 5-17 years in good health and CMV-seropositive.

The chain is built from TRBV7-9 and TRBJ1-3, with a tentative D call TRBD1 (5 bases). The CDR3 totals 12 residues. V was clipped by 1 base and J by 9 bases, with 7 bases between them. In germline, CDR1 is SEHNR, CDR2 FQNEAQ (reference sequence). The CDR3: CASSLETATIYF. In nucleotides, the CDR3 is TGTGCCAGCAGCTTAGAGACAGCCACCATATATTTT.

This chain joins TRBV5-4 and TRBJ1-2; D might be TRBD1 (6 bases). Trimming took 3 bases from V and 3 from J, leaving 18 bases between them. CDR3 length equals 16 residues. CDR1 and CDR2 (germline): SGHNT, YYREEE (reference sequence). DNA of the CDR3: TGTGCCAGCAGCTCAATTTACAGGGTTAAGGACTATGGCTACACCTTC. It yields the protein CASSSIYRVKDYGYTF.

The V call is TRBV4-1, the J call TRBJ2-5; weak D call: TRBD1 (7 bases). In germline, CDR1 is MGHRA, CDR2 YSYEKL. CDR3 size: 15 residues. Trimming took off 0 bases at V and 11 bases at J, with 19 bases between the two ends. The CDR3 reads CASSQDIGGRREQYF. CDR3 DNA: TGCGCCAGCAGCCAAGATATAGGGGGCCGCCGGGAGCAGTACTTC.

This clone occurred once. The V and J genes are TRBV15 and TRBJ1-1; 8 bases agree with TRBD1. The CDR3 has 15 amino acids. J gave up 8 bases and V 4 bases, and 12 bases lay outside the gene matches. Germline assignment: CDR1 LNHNV and CDR2 YYDKDF (reference sequence). For the CDR3, the DNA is TGTGCCACCAGCATGCCCGGACAGGGCCTTTTGGAAGCTTTCTTT. Amino acid sequence: CATSMPGQGLLEAFF. Full variable domain (outside the CDR3, taken from reference TRBV15 and TRBJ1-1): DAMVIQNPRYQVTQFGKPVTLSCSQTLNHNVMYWYQQKSSQAPKLLFHYYDKDFNNEADTPDNFQSRRPNTSFCFLDIRSPGLGDTAMYLCATSMPGQGLLEAFFGQGTRLTVV.

The chain has TRBV28 and TRBJ1-1, with D unresolved. V lost 4 bases and J lost 5, with 17 bases in between. The CDR3 length is 15 residues. Germline V gene data show CDR1 as MDHEN and CDR2 as SYDVKM. The CDR3 here is CASSSPWAGVTEAFF. CDR3 DNA: TGTGCCAGCAGTTCTCCGTGGGCAGGTGTTACTGAAGCTTTCTTT.

Concerning this clone itself: Mismatch with germline at one junction end may stem from a read error. The CDR3 DNA sequence: TGTTCCAGCAGCTCGCGGACCTCCGGACAGGGAGGAGGCTACACCTTC. Amino acids: CSSSSRTSGQGGGYTF. The rearrangement joins TRBV7-9 to TRBJ1-2; 8 bases fit TRBD1. The CDR3 length is 16 residues. Per the germline V gene, CDR1 is SEHNR and CDR2 is FQNEAQ (reference sequence).